This T cell receptor (beta chain) emerged from a study of blood T cell repertoires in COVID-19. Overall study: T cells, B-cell-depleted T cells, or PBMCs supplied cDNA or gDNA.

Germline assignment: CDR1 SEHNR and CDR2 FQNEAQ (reference sequence). The CDR3 loop spans 16 amino acids. Trimming at V came to 5 bases and at J to 5 bases, leaving 6 bases not matched to a gene. Per the study methods: For nucleated cells, counts were estimated from reference gene primer amplification. Libraries were prepared by immunoSEQ multiplex PCR; TCRdb keeps only in-frame clonotypes and omits some of them. V and J calls and clone size are as listed in that table; D and trimming were resolved from the DNA. The sample holds around 89,000 clones, more than 70% seen once. The receptor comes from an elderly woman with acute or convalescent COVID-19. The genes are TRBV7-9 and TRBJ2-2, with 12 nucleotides matching TRBD2. The sample consisted of peripheral blood. The CDR3 here is CASSAGGLAGTGELFF. DNA for the CDR3: TGTGCCAGCAGCGCCGGAGGACTAGCGGGGACCGGGGAGCTGTTTTTT.